A selection of T cell receptor beta chains follows, all from one sample in a study of shared clonotypes between healthy human individuals. Only in-frame clones appear in the TCRdb table, and some are missing; sequencing was by immunoSEQ multiplex PCR. The sample consists of 400,000 to 600,000 clones, 95% to 96% of them appearing once. Input material: naive CD4+ T cells sorted from blood. The source is a woman aged 30 to 39 in good health. Each CDR3 is given with its conserved first and last residue. Each record gives: CDR3 length, clone size, V gene, J gene, D gene, CDR3 protein, CDR3 DNA. D genes are given only for firm matches. Clone size is given for some rows only: seen once, a few or many times, or a class if the clone is expanded.

CDR3 length: 16; clone size: NA; V gene: TRBV5-1; J gene: TRBJ2-2; D gene: NA; CDR3 protein: CASSLGRPTNTGELFF; CDR3 DNA: TGCGCCAGCAGCTTGGGACGTCCAACGAACACCGGGGAGCTGTTTTTT
CDR3 length: 14; clone size: NA; V gene: TRBV9; J gene: TRBJ2-7; D gene: TRBD2; CDR3 protein: CASSVSSGSGEQYF; CDR3 DNA: TGTGCCAGCAGCGTGTCTAGCGGGAGTGGCGAGCAGTACTTC
CDR3 length: 13; clone size: NA; V gene: TRBV28; J gene: TRBJ2-7; D gene: NA; CDR3 protein: CASTVGPFYEQYF; CDR3 DNA: TGTGCCAGCACCGTAGGGCCTTTTTACGAGCAGTACTTC
CDR3 length: 15; clone size: NA; V gene: TRBV19; J gene: TRBJ2-2; D gene: NA; CDR3 protein: CASKRGQPNTGELFF; CDR3 DNA: TGTGCCAGTAAGAGAGGACAGCCGAACACCGGGGAGCTGTTTTTT
CDR3 length: 13; clone size: NA; V gene: TRBV6-1; J gene: TRBJ2-7; D gene: TRBD1; CDR3 protein: CAARDRGLYEQYF; CDR3 DNA: TGTGCCGCAAGGGACAGGGGGCTTTACGAGCAGTACTTC
CDR3 length: 14; clone size: NA; V gene: TRBV19; J gene: TRBJ1-4; D gene: TRBD1; CDR3 protein: CASSMQGAGEKLFF; CDR3 DNA: TGTGCCAGTAGTATGCAGGGGGCCGGTGAAAAACTGTTTTTT
CDR3 length: 18; clone size: NA; V gene: TRBV4-2; J gene: TRBJ2-7; D gene: NA; CDR3 protein: CASSQGHRRDSGAYEQYF; CDR3 DNA: TGTGCCAGCAGCCAAGGCCACCGTCGGGACTCTGGAGCCTACGAGCAGTACTTC
CDR3 length: 12; clone size: few; V gene: TRBV29-1; J gene: TRBJ1-2; D gene: NA; CDR3 protein: CSVGEFNYGYTF; CDR3 DNA: TGCAGCGTGGGGGAATTCAACTATGGCTACACCTTC
CDR3 length: 16; clone size: NA; V gene: TRBV30; J gene: TRBJ2-3; D gene: TRBD2; CDR3 protein: CAWSLGTSGRADTQYF; CDR3 DNA: TGTGCCTGGAGTCTCGGGACTAGCGGGAGGGCAGATACGCAGTATTTT
CDR3 length: 16; clone size: NA; V gene: TRBV5-1; J gene: TRBJ1-3; D gene: NA; CDR3 protein: CASSLAGYGSGNTIYF; CDR3 DNA: TGCGCCAGCAGCTTGGCGGGGTATGGGTCTGGAAACACCATATATTTT
CDR3 length: 16; clone size: NA; V gene: TRBV5-1; J gene: TRBJ2-7; D gene: NA; CDR3 protein: CASSLAGGLSSYEQYF; CDR3 DNA: TGCGCCAGCAGCTTGGCCGGGGGATTGAGCTCCTACGAGCAGTACTTC
CDR3 length: 18; clone size: NA; V gene: TRBV5-1; J gene: TRBJ2-2; D gene: TRBD2; CDR3 protein: CASSLGLAGGPYTGELFF; CDR3 DNA: TGCGCCAGCAGCTTGGGGCTAGCGGGAGGGCCATACACCGGGGAGCTGTTTTTT
CDR3 length: 14; clone size: NA; V gene: TRBV27; J gene: TRBJ2-3; D gene: TRBD2; CDR3 protein: CASSVRGVADTQYF; CDR3 DNA: TGTGCCAGCAGCGTCCGGGGGGTTGCAGATACGCAGTATTTT
CDR3 length: 13; clone size: NA; V gene: TRBV7-9; J gene: TRBJ1-2; D gene: NA; CDR3 protein: CASSPELSGGYTF; CDR3 DNA: TGTGCCAGCAGCCCAGAGCTATCGGGCGGCTACACCTTC
CDR3 length: 15; clone size: NA; V gene: TRBV6-4; J gene: TRBJ2-1; D gene: NA; CDR3 protein: CASSPARQSLDEQFF; CDR3 DNA: TGTGCCAGCAGTCCCGCCAGACAGTCTTTGGATGAGCAGTTCTTC
CDR3 length: 21; clone size: NA; V gene: TRBV27; J gene: TRBJ2-3; D gene: TRBD2; CDR3 protein: CASSLRAGSSLAGGGTDTQYF; CDR3 DNA: TGTGCCAGCAGTTTAAGGGCAGGGTCATCATTAGCGGGAGGGGGCACAGATACGCAGTATTTT
CDR3 length: 14; clone size: NA; V gene: TRBV10-3; J gene: TRBJ1-1; D gene: TRBD1; CDR3 protein: CAISAGTGSTEAFF; CDR3 DNA: TGTGCCATCAGTGCCGGGACAGGGAGCACTGAAGCTTTCTTT
CDR3 length: 13; clone size: NA; V gene: TRBV7-3; J gene: TRBJ2-1; D gene: NA; CDR3 protein: CASSSSSYNEQFF; CDR3 DNA: TGTGCCAGCAGCTCTTCTTCCTACAATGAGCAGTTCTTC
CDR3 length: 15; clone size: NA; V gene: TRBV11-3; J gene: TRBJ2-2; D gene: NA; CDR3 protein: CASSLVGGESGELFF; CDR3 DNA: TGTGCCAGCAGCTTAGTGGGTGGGGAGTCCGGGGAGCTGTTTTTT
CDR3 length: 15; clone size: NA; V gene: TRBV2; J gene: TRBJ2-1; D gene: NA; CDR3 protein: CASKREGGIGNEQFF; CDR3 DNA: TGTGCCAGCAAAAGGGAGGGGGGCATAGGGAATGAGCAGTTCTTC
CDR3 length: 14; clone size: few; V gene: TRBV7-9; J gene: TRBJ1-2; D gene: NA; CDR3 protein: CASSLGREGYGYTF; CDR3 DNA: TGTGCCAGCAGCTTGGGTAGGGAAGGCTATGGCTACACCTTC
CDR3 length: 14; clone size: few; V gene: TRBV6-5; J gene: TRBJ1-5; D gene: NA; CDR3 protein: CASSYSIGYGPQHF; CDR3 DNA: TGTGCCAGCAGTTACTCGATAGGATATGGGCCCCAGCATTTT
CDR3 length: 16; clone size: few; V gene: TRBV4-2; J gene: TRBJ2-7; D gene: TRBD2; CDR3 protein: CASSQEASGRAYEQYF; CDR3 DNA: TGTGCCAGCAGCCAAGAGGCAAGCGGGAGGGCATACGAGCAGTACTTC
CDR3 length: 13; clone size: once; V gene: TRBV18; J gene: TRBJ1-2; D gene: NA; CDR3 protein: CASSPPTPYGYTF; CDR3 DNA: TGTGCCAGCTCACCCCCAACCCCCTATGGCTACACCTTC
CDR3 length: 15; clone size: NA; V gene: TRBV18; J gene: TRBJ1-5; D gene: TRBD1; CDR3 protein: CASSPGQEFNQPQHF; CDR3 DNA: TGTGCCAGCTCACCTGGACAGGAATTCAATCAGCCCCAGCATTTT
CDR3 length: 17; clone size: NA; V gene: TRBV27; J gene: TRBJ2-5; D gene: TRBD2; CDR3 protein: CASRRTGTSINSETQYF; CDR3 DNA: TGTGCCAGCAGACGCACCGGGACTAGCATAAATTCGGAGACCCAGTACTTC
CDR3 length: 15; clone size: NA; V gene: TRBV11-2; J gene: TRBJ2-3; D gene: NA; CDR3 protein: CASSLNRAFADTQYF; CDR3 DNA: TGTGCCAGCAGCTTAAATCGTGCTTTCGCAGATACGCAGTATTTT
CDR3 length: 14; clone size: NA; V gene: TRBV5-5; J gene: TRBJ2-7; D gene: TRBD1; CDR3 protein: CASSLTGAPYEQYF; CDR3 DNA: TGTGCCAGCAGCTTGACAGGGGCCCCCTACGAGCAGTACTTC
CDR3 length: 13; clone size: NA; V gene: TRBV7-9; J gene: TRBJ2-7; D gene: NA; CDR3 protein: CASHGQGNDEQYF; CDR3 DNA: TGTGCCAGCCACGGCCAGGGAAACGACGAGCAGTACTTC
CDR3 length: 12; clone size: NA; V gene: TRBV5-4; J gene: TRBJ1-2; D gene: TRBD1; CDR3 protein: CASRDRVGGYTF; CDR3 DNA: TGTGCCAGCAGGGACAGGGTTGGAGGCTACACCTTC
CDR3 length: 16; clone size: NA; V gene: TRBV28; J gene: TRBJ2-3; D gene: NA; CDR3 protein: CASKLAPTYYTDTQYF; CDR3 DNA: TGTGCCAGCAAGCTAGCGCCGACCTACTACACAGATACGCAGTATTTT